Listed below are T cell receptor beta chains from one sample, sequenced in a study of technical replicates of blood from a few donors. Clones were read by immunoSEQ multiplex PCR, and TCRdb kept only the in-frame ones, dropping some. The sample shows some 68,000 clones, 80% to 95% of them seen only once. The sequenced sample was T cells isolated from PBMCs. These receptors were collected from a human donor in good health. CDR3s include the opening cysteine and the closing phenylalanine or tryptophan. The order of the fields is D gene, V gene, clone size, J gene, CDR3 protein, CDR3 DNA. The D gene is left open where the match is weak. Size is omitted from some rows. Given values are once, few, many or a class for expanded clones.

D gene: TRBD2
V gene: TRBV4-1
clone size: NA
J gene: TRBJ2-1
CDR3 protein: CASSQERTSGINEQFF
CDR3 DNA: TGCGCCAGCAGCCAAGAACGGACTAGCGGGATCAATGAGCAGTTCTTC

D gene: NA
V gene: TRBV20-1
clone size: once
J gene: TRBJ2-7
CDR3 protein: CSKTYVYEQYF
CDR3 DNA: TGCAGTAAAACCTATGTATACGAGCAGTACTTC

D gene: NA
V gene: TRBV4-2
clone size: NA
J gene: TRBJ2-7
CDR3 protein: CASSQDTGFPYEQYF
CDR3 DNA: TGTGCCAGCAGCCAAGACACAGGTTTCCCCTACGAGCAGTACTTC

D gene: NA
V gene: TRBV2
clone size: NA
J gene: TRBJ2-3
CDR3 protein: CASSSGGAYNTDTQYF
CDR3 DNA: TGTGCCAGCAGTTCCGGAGGGGCTTACAACACAGATACGCAGTATTTT

D gene: TRBD2
V gene: TRBV5-4
clone size: NA
J gene: TRBJ2-7
CDR3 protein: CASSQGLAGPYEQYF
CDR3 DNA: TGTGCCAGCAGCCAAGGACTAGCGGGGCCCTACGAGCAGTACTTC

D gene: TRBD2
V gene: TRBV4-2
clone size: NA
J gene: TRBJ2-1
CDR3 protein: CASSQRVAGLVYNEQFF
CDR3 DNA: TGTGCCAGCAGCCAAAGAGTTGCTGGACTAGTTTACAATGAGCAGTTCTTC

D gene: NA
V gene: TRBV11-2
clone size: few
J gene: TRBJ1-1
CDR3 protein: CASSFSRDTEAFF
CDR3 DNA: TGTGCCAGCAGCTTTTCCCGGGACACTGAAGCTTTCTTT

D gene: NA
V gene: TRBV11-2
clone size: NA
J gene: TRBJ2-1
CDR3 protein: CASSFLTLLQHNEQFF
CDR3 DNA: TGTGCCAGCAGCTTCTTGACCCTTTTACAGCACAATGAGCAGTTCTTC

D gene: TRBD2
V gene: TRBV10-3
clone size: once
J gene: TRBJ2-3
CDR3 protein: CAISGRLAGTDTQYF
CDR3 DNA: TGTGCCATCAGTGGCCGACTAGCGGGCACAGATACGCAGTATTTT

D gene: NA
V gene: TRBV6-6
clone size: NA
J gene: TRBJ2-7
CDR3 protein: CASSYLGAYEQYF
CDR3 DNA: TGTGCCAGCAGTTACCTAGGGGCCTACGAGCAGTACTTC

D gene: TRBD2
V gene: TRBV5-1
clone size: NA
J gene: TRBJ2-1
CDR3 protein: CASSPLAGAYNEQFF
CDR3 DNA: TGCGCCAGCAGCCCACTAGCGGGCGCCTACAATGAGCAGTTCTTC

D gene: NA
V gene: TRBV4-2
clone size: NA
J gene: TRBJ2-7
CDR3 protein: CASSPTRERGQGVYEQYF
CDR3 DNA: TGTGCCAGCAGCCCTACGAGAGAGCGTGGGCAGGGCGTCTACGAGCAGTACTTC

D gene: TRBD1
V gene: TRBV6-1
clone size: NA
J gene: TRBJ1-1
CDR3 protein: CASTRTGMNTEAFF
CDR3 DNA: TGTGCCAGCACCCGGACAGGGATGAACACTGAAGCTTTCTTT

D gene: NA
V gene: TRBV30
clone size: NA
J gene: TRBJ1-3
CDR3 protein: CAVPRVLGNTIYF
CDR3 DNA: TGTGCTGTCCCCCGGGTATTGGGAAACACCATATATTTT

D gene: NA
V gene: TRBV6-1
clone size: NA
J gene: TRBJ2-7
CDR3 protein: CASSEPVREQYF
CDR3 DNA: TGTGCCAGCAGTGAACCGGTCCGCGAGCAGTACTTC

D gene: NA
V gene: TRBV28
clone size: NA
J gene: TRBJ2-7
CDR3 protein: CASIKGDLSSYEQYF
CDR3 DNA: TGTGCCAGCATCAAAGGGGACTTGAGCTCCTACGAGCAGTACTTC

D gene: TRBD1
V gene: TRBV2
clone size: NA
J gene: TRBJ1-1
CDR3 protein: CASSGQGAFTEAFF
CDR3 DNA: TGTGCCAGTTCGGGACAGGGGGCCTTCACTGAAGCTTTCTTT

D gene: NA
V gene: TRBV4-2
clone size: NA
J gene: TRBJ2-7
CDR3 protein: CASSQDQSAHYEQYF
CDR3 DNA: TGTGCCAGCAGCCAAGATCAAAGCGCCCACTACGAGCAGTACTTC

D gene: TRBD2
V gene: TRBV5-1
clone size: NA
J gene: TRBJ2-3
CDR3 protein: CASSLAAGGPNTQYF
CDR3 DNA: TGCGCCAGCAGCTTGGCAGCGGGAGGGCCTAATACGCAGTATTTT

D gene: NA
V gene: TRBV5-4
clone size: NA
J gene: TRBJ2-3
CDR3 protein: CASSLRSAEDTQYF
CDR3 DNA: TGTGCCAGCAGCTTGAGGTCAGCGGAGGATACGCAGTATTTT

D gene: TRBD2
V gene: TRBV9
clone size: NA
J gene: TRBJ2-5
CDR3 protein: CASSGPGGETQYF
CDR3 DNA: TGTGCCAGCAGCGGCCCGGGGGGGGAGACCCAGTACTTC

D gene: TRBD1
V gene: TRBV2
clone size: NA
J gene: TRBJ2-4
CDR3 protein: CASSMRQGILRAKNIQYF
CDR3 DNA: TGTGCCAGCAGTATGCGACAGGGGATTTTACGGGCCAAAAACATTCAGTACTTC

D gene: NA
V gene: TRBV5-6
clone size: NA
J gene: TRBJ2-3
CDR3 protein: CASRFQGSGTQYF
CDR3 DNA: TGTGCCAGCAGATTCCAAGGTTCAGGTACGCAGTATTTT

D gene: NA
V gene: TRBV6-5
clone size: NA
J gene: TRBJ1-3
CDR3 protein: CASSLGAGNTIYF
CDR3 DNA: TGTGCCAGCAGTTTAGGGGCTGGAAACACCATATATTTT

D gene: NA
V gene: TRBV9
clone size: NA
J gene: TRBJ2-2
CDR3 protein: CASSPLAGLNTGELFF
CDR3 DNA: TGTGCCAGCAGCCCGTTGGCGGGGCTGAACACCGGGGAGCTGTTTTTT

D gene: NA
V gene: TRBV25-1
clone size: NA
J gene: TRBJ1-2
CDR3 protein: CASRSQGQGDYGYTF
CDR3 DNA: TGTGCCAGCAGATCGCAGGGGCAGGGAGACTATGGCTACACCTTC

D gene: TRBD1
V gene: TRBV16
clone size: NA
J gene: TRBJ1-2
CDR3 protein: CASSHLTGDQWYGYTF
CDR3 DNA: TGTGCCAGCAGCCATTTGACAGGGGATCAGTGGTATGGCTACACCTTC